The TCR beta chain under discussion was sequenced for a study of neoadjuvant anti-PD-1 for oral cavity cancer. Study as a whole: Most patients had three to four biweekly doses of 3 mg/kg nivolumab before resection. Around day 43, patients without progression received a fourth nivolumab dose before surgery.

As regards this clone: Its antigen is not identified.

Patients had newly diagnosed, untreated stage II-IVA oral cavity squamous cell carcinoma. The CDR3 is 13 residues long. The ends were cut back, 4 bases at V and 6 bases at J, with 13 bases in the middle. CDR1 and CDR2 (germline): SGHRS, YFSETQ. Only in-frame clones appear in the TCRdb table, and some are missing; sequencing was by immunoSEQ multiplex PCR. The table has fewer than 90,000 clones, 70% to 85% seen once; the top ten hold about 3.1%. Notes on the study in general: PBMC Gini-index clonality exceeded responders' in non-responders post-nivolumab.

The V call is TRBV5-1, the J call TRBJ1-2; the D gene is possibly TRBD1 (5 bases). This receptor was taken from a person between 40 and 85 years old with oral cavity squamous cell carcinoma. The material sequenced was PBMCs, taken before nivolumab (anti-PD-1) treatment. The CDR3: CASSPDGGNGYTF. DNA for the CDR3: TGCGCCAGCAGCCCGGATGGGGGTAATGGCTACACCTTC.